The clone carrying this TCR beta chain was found many times. What it recognizes is unknown. Patients sequenced had flow cytometry evidence of CD8+CD57+ cell expansion. Acquired aplastic anemia of severe grade affected all patients. No patient had been given any therapy when blood was sampled. TCR beta VDJ and CDR3 profiling used genomic DNA as template. TCRdb re-derived calls from the reads in MiXCR, one entry per CDR3 protein. The table includes 150,000 to 200,000 distinct CDR3 sequences, less than 60% detected once. This entry is derived from a study of CD8+CD57+ T cells in acquired aplastic anemia. V shed 6 bases and J shed 4 bases, with 9 bases lying between them. The germline CDR1 and CDR2 sequences are LGHDT and YNNKEL (reference sequence). The CDR3 consists of 12 residues. Study outcomes and limitations: Significance was not reached for CD8+ Simpson's diversity between patients and controls.

Sequencing used sorted CD4+, CD8+, or CD8+CD57+ T cells (not recorded which) from PBMCs. The sequence was obtained from a human donor with aplastic anemia. The chain joins TRBV3-1 to TRBJ2-5; D may be TRBD2 (5 bases). In nucleotides, the CDR3 is TGTGCCAGCAGTTCACGGGGAGAGACCCAGTACTTC. Translating gives CASSSRGETQYF.